These 27 T cell receptor beta chains share one sample of origin, sequenced in a study of blood T cell repertoires in COVID-19. Sequencing used immunoSEQ multiplex PCR; TCRdb keeps in-frame clones, though not all of them. In the table there are tens of thousands of clones, roughly 90% of which are singletons. The source material was peripheral blood. All receptors come from a human donor with active COVID-19. The donor label of this sample is uncertain.

V is TRBV2 and J is TRBJ2-2; the D gene is possibly TRBD1 (5 bases). V lost 8 bases to trimming and J lost 5 bases, with 39 bases between them. This CDR3 spans 22 amino acids. Germline CDR1 and CDR2: SNHLY and FYNNEI. CDR3 sequence reads: CASVGRPVQKGFRIVVTGELFF. CDR3 in DNA: TGTGCCAGCGTGGGTAGACCGGTTCAGAAGGGGTTCCGAATTGTAGTAACCGGGGAGCTGTTTTTT.

The V call is TRBV5-4, the J call TRBJ1-6, with a tentative D call TRBD1 (5 bases). V lost 3 bases to trimming and J lost 13 bases, with 17 bases between them. This CDR3 spans 14 amino acids. CDR1 is SGHNT, CDR2 YYREEE, per germline (reference sequence). The DNA of the CDR3 is TGTGCCAGCAGCTCGCAGACAGCCGGGGGGCCCCTCCACTTT. This encodes CASSSQTAGGPLHF. Full variable domain (outside the CDR3, taken from reference TRBV5-4 and TRBJ1-6): ETGVTQSPTHLIKTRGQQVTLRCSSQSGHNTVSWYQQALGQGPQFIFQYYREEENGRGNFPPRFSGLQFPNYSSELNVNALELDDSALYLCASSSQTAGGPLHFGNGTRLTVT.

On this clone itself: The junction departs from germline at one end; a sequencing error may be responsible. The rearrangement links TRBV9 to TRBJ1-3; a weak D match, TRBD1 (5 bases). This CDR3 is 15 amino acids long. CDR1 and CDR2 from the germline V gene are SGDLS and YYNGEE. The CDR3 here is CASSPQPGTGNTIYF. The CDR3 DNA is TGTGCCAGCAGCCCCCAACCAGGGACTGGGAACACCATATATTTT.

The V call is TRBV10-3, the J call TRBJ1-5; D call uncertain. Germline assignment: CDR1 ENHRY and CDR2 SYGVKD. V lost 10 bases and J lost 2, with 12 bases in between. The CDR3 has 13 residues. The CDR3 region is CATSREGNQPQHF. In DNA form, the CDR3 reads TGTGCCACGTCGCGGGAGGGCAATCAGCCCCAGCATTTT.

This chain connects TRBV10-3 to TRBJ1-1; a possible D gene is TRBD1 (5 bases). Trimming cost V 4 bases and J 10 bases, with 19 bases left between them. Germline V gene data show CDR1 as ENHRY and CDR2 as SYGVKD. The CDR3 covers 14 residues. The CDR3 sequence is CAISVTPGSVGAFF. The CDR3 DNA reads TGTGCCATCAGTGTAACACCAGGGTCGGTCGGAGCTTTCTTT.

The chain uses TRBV6-5 and TRBJ2-7; TRBD1 agrees at 8 bases. The V gene end was trimmed by 4 bases and the J gene end by 2 bases; junction bases not matched to a gene: 4. This CDR3 contains 14 residues. Germline V lookup: CDR1 MNHEY, CDR2 SVGAGI. CDR3 bases: TGTGCCAGCAGTTTCAACAGGGGGACCTACGAGCAGTACTTC. Translated, it gives CASSFNRGTYEQYF.

V gene TRBV9 combines with J gene TRBJ2-7; 9 bases line up with TRBD1. With 4 bases clipped from V and 4 bases from J, the junction kept 9 bases outside the gene matches. The CDR3 is 15 residues long. CDR1 and CDR2 (germline): SGDLS, YYNGEE. The CDR3 sequence: CASSPSGQGSYEQYF. The CDR3 DNA is TGTGCCAGCAGCCCATCGGGACAGGGAAGTTACGAGCAGTACTTC.

The V call is TRBV11-1, the J call TRBJ2-3; 11 nucleotides match TRBD2. Germline-derived CDR1 and CDR2 are SGHAT and FQDESV (reference sequence). The CDR3 totals 16 residues. V shed 4 bases, J shed 5 bases, and the junction held 8 bases outside the gene matches. In DNA, the CDR3 is TGTGCCAGCAGCTCCAGGACTAGCGGGCTGGGAGATACGCAGTATTTT. Protein sequence: CASSSRTSGLGDTQYF.

This chain connects TRBV9 to TRBJ1-4; D possibly corresponds to TRBD1 (6 bases). The CDR3 runs to 15 residues. Germline values: CDR1 SGDLS, CDR2 YYNGEE. Trimming took 2 bases from V and 4 from J, leaving 12 bases between them. DNA for the CDR3: TGTGCCAGCAGCGTCAAGACAGGTGGTAATGAAAAACTGTTTTTT. Protein product: CASSVKTGGNEKLFF.

The rearrangement joins TRBV9 to TRBJ2-1, with 9 nucleotides matching TRBD2. Germline CDR1 and CDR2: SGDLS and YYNGEE. The CDR3 is 13 residues long. Losses at the gene ends were 3 bases for V and 10 bases for J; bases not matched to a gene: 5. The CDR3 region is CASSARLAEEQFF. The DNA for the CDR3 is TGTGCCAGCAGCGCGCGACTAGCGGAGGAGCAGTTCTTC.

V usage is TRBV7-8 and J usage is TRBJ1-4; a weak D match, TRBD1 (6 bases). V lost 5 bases and J lost 8, with 30 bases in between. The CDR3 is made up of 19 amino acids. Looked up from germline, CDR1 is SGHVS and CDR2 is FQNEAQ. In DNA form, the CDR3 reads TGTGCCAGCAGCGCTGAGGTGTCCGTTACGGGACAAGGACGAGAAAAACTGTTTTTT. It specifies CASSAEVSVTGQGREKLFF. Using reference TRBV7-8 and TRBJ1-4 for the parts outside the CDR3, the full variable domain is GAGVSQSPRYKVAKRGQDVALRCDPISGHVSLFWYQQALGQGPEFLTYFQNEAQLDKSGLPSDRFFAERPEGSVSTLKIQRTQQEDSAVYLCASSAEVSVTGQGREKLFFGSGTQLSVL.

CDR3 sequence (DNA): TGCGCCAGCAGCTCGCGGCTAGCGGATGACTACAATGAGCAGTTCTTC. Protein product: CASSSRLADDYNEQFF. V gene TRBV5-1 combines with J gene TRBJ2-1, with TRBD2 matching over 7 bases. With V trimmed by 3 bases and J by 3 bases, 9 bases remained unmatched. Germline CDR1 is SGHRS and CDR2 is YFSETQ. This CDR3 is 16 amino acids long.

V usage is TRBV7-9 and J usage is TRBJ2-3; 8 bases agree with TRBD1. Per the germline V gene, CDR1 is SEHNR and CDR2 is FQNEAQ (reference sequence). V was pared by 4 bases and J by 3 bases, with 15 bases of the junction left unmatched. This CDR3 is 18 amino acids long. The CDR3: CASSSPGGAGFGTDTQYF. DNA of the CDR3: TGTGCCAGCAGCTCTCCAGGGGGCGCGGGTTTCGGGACAGATACGCAGTATTTT.

The chain couples TRBV6-4 to TRBJ2-3, with 7 nucleotides matching TRBD2. Losses at the gene ends were 4 bases for V and 4 bases for J; bases not matched to a gene: 8. Germline CDR1 and CDR2: MRHNA and SNTAGT. This CDR3 region has 15 residues. The DNA for the CDR3 is TGTGCCAGCAGTGCGAGCGGGACTACATCAGATACGCAGTATTTT. It is translated as CASSASGTTSDTQYF.

CDR3 bases: TGCGCCAGCAGCCAAGATCTGGGGCAAAGTAACTATGGCTACACCTTC. Amino acid sequence: CASSQDLGQSNYGYTF. The chain joins TRBV4-3 to TRBJ1-2; perhaps TRBD1 as D (5 bases). CDR1 and CDR2 from the germline V gene are LGHNA and YSLEER. The CDR3 has 16 amino acids. V was clipped by 0 bases and J by 1 base, with 12 bases between them.

This clone was seen only once. The gene calls are TRBV11-2 and TRBJ1-6; D is uncertain. Germline V CDR1 and CDR2: SGHAT, FQNNGV. With 1 base removed from V and 0 bases from J, the gap between germline ends came to 10 bases. The CDR3 has 17 amino acids. DNA of the CDR3: TGTGCCAGCAGCTTAGGGCTGTTAAGCTCCTATAATTCACCCCTCCACTTT. Translated, it gives CASSLGLLSSYNSPLHF.

The chain has TRBV18 and TRBJ2-5; TRBD1 matches 9 bases. CDR1 is KGHSH and CDR2 is LQKENI in the germline V gene. The CDR3 runs 15 residues. J lost 9 bases, V lost 3 bases, and 11 bases had no gene match. CDR3 nucleotide sequence: TGTGCCAGCTCACCCATCGGACAGGGGCCCCAGTCCCAGTACTTC. Encoded protein: CASSPIGQGPQSQYF.

This rearrangement joins TRBV9 to TRBJ1-4; TRBD1 agrees at 7 bases. This CDR3 has 14 residues. V lost 4 bases, J lost 5 bases, and 5 bases stayed unmatched. CDR1 and CDR2 (germline): SGDLS, YYNGEE. CDR3 region: CASSRDSLNEKLFF. The CDR3 DNA reads TGTGCCAGCAGCCGGGACAGCCTAAATGAAAAACTGTTTTTT.

V and J are TRBV7-3 and TRBJ2-1; 9 bases align to TRBD2. This CDR3 is 14 amino acids long. The ends lost 6 bases at V and 10 bases at J; junction bases unmatched: 10. The germline gives CDR1 SGHTA, CDR2 FQGTGA. The CDR3 DNA sequence: TGTGCCAGCAGGTATCAGCGGGGGGCCATGGAGCAGTTCTTC. Translated: CASRYQRGAMEQFF.

The chain couples TRBV29-1 to TRBJ1-6; TRBD1 matches at 9 bases. Germline lookup yields CDR1 SQVTM and CDR2 ANQGSEA. V was pared by 7 bases and J by 5 bases, with 6 bases of the junction left unmatched. The CDR3 has 14 amino acids. This CDR3 is CSAGQGSDNSPLHF. CDR3 sequence (DNA): TGCAGCGCCGGACAGGGGTCGGATAATTCACCCCTCCACTTT. Full variable domain (remainder filled in from reference TRBV29-1 and TRBJ1-6): SAVISQKPSRDICQRGTSLTIQCQVDSQVTMMFWYRQQPGQSLTLIATANQGSEATYESGFVIDKFPISRPNLTFSTLTVSNMSPEDSSIYLCSAGQGSDNSPLHFGNGTRLTVT.

This chain uses TRBV12-3 or TRBV12-4 with TRBJ2-3; the D is unclear. The CDR3 runs 11 residues. Trimming stripped 7 bases from V and 6 bases from J, with 8 bases between. The CDR3 nucleotides read TGTGCCAGCACCTATTTTGATACGCAGTATTTT. This encodes CASTYFDTQYF.

The DNA of the CDR3 is TGCGCCAGTAGGGCCAACGCCAACCCTCGGGGTGGCTACACCTTC. Residues: CASRANANPRGGYTF. The chain links TRBV5-1 to TRBJ1-2; D unresolved. Trimming shortened V by 8 bases and J by 7 bases, and 24 bases separated the two germline ends. CDR1 is SGHRS and CDR2 is YFSETQ in the germline V gene. CDR3 size: 15 residues.

The chain recombines TRBV4-2 with TRBJ1-2; a possible D gene is TRBD1 (5 bases). The CDR3 extends over 14 amino acids. CDR1 is LGHNA and CDR2 is YNFKEQ in the germline V gene. V was shortened by 4 bases and J by 0 bases, with 9 bases between the two germline ends. As DNA, the CDR3 is TGTGCCAGCAGCCCTCGGGGGGCTAACTATGGCTACACCTTC. The encoded protein is CASSPRGANYGYTF.

The V and J genes are TRBV6-1 and TRBJ2-1; a weak D match, TRBD1 (6 bases). Germline V gene data show CDR1 as MNHNS and CDR2 as SASEGT. The CDR3 length is 12 residues. Trimming removed 5 bases from V and 9 bases from J, with 11 bases in between. The CDR3 loop is CASSSDRREQFF. CDR3 bases: TGTGCCAGCAGTTCCGACAGGCGTGAGCAGTTCTTC.

The J gene is TRBJ2-2, the V gene TRBV7-2; no clear D gene. CDR1 SGHTA and CDR2 FQGNSA come from the germline V gene. There are 16 residues in the CDR3. Deletions cut 0 bases from V and 7 bases from J, with 15 bases between. CDR3 bases: TGTGCCAGCAGCTTAGCGACGAGACTCCAATTCGGGGAGCTGTTTTTT. Its translation is CASSLATRLQFGELFF.

This chain links TRBV28 with TRBJ2-7; 9 bases agree with TRBD1. The V gene end was trimmed by 7 bases and the J gene end by 6 bases; junction bases not matched to a gene: 10. The CDR3 length is 14 residues. CDR1 and CDR2 (germline): MDHEN, SYDVKM. The CDR3 sequence: CASMLGQGRGEQYF. The CDR3 DNA follows: TGTGCCAGCATGCTGGGACAGGGTCGGGGCGAGCAGTACTTC.

V gene TRBV12-5 combines with J gene TRBJ2-5, with D possibly being TRBD1 (6 bases). The V end lost 5 bases, the J end lost 1 base, and 14 bases lay between the germline ends. CDR3 length: 15 amino acids. Germline V CDR1 and CDR2: LGHNT, FRNRAP. CDR3 in amino acids: CASGGTPQPQETQYF. In DNA form, the CDR3 reads TGTGCTAGTGGTGGGACACCCCAGCCCCAAGAGACCCAGTACTTC.